A selection of T cell receptor beta chains follows, all from one sample in a study of post-analysis software for immune sequencing data. TCRdb reanalysed the PCR reads using MiXCR and keeps one entry per CDR3 protein. The data contain roughly 600,000 distinct CDR3 sequences, about 44% of them singletons. The sequencing input was blood. The receptors stem from a girl between 10 and 17 years old with multiple sclerosis. CDR3s include the opening cysteine and the closing phenylalanine or tryptophan. D genes are given only for firm matches. A clone size is listed for some rows: how often the clone was seen (once, few, many), or a class if it is expanded.

-	TRBV6-6	-	TRBJ2-7	TGTGCCAGCTGGGACGGCGCCTACGAGCAGTACTTC	CASWDGAYEQYF
few	TRBV6-1	TRBD2	TRBJ2-3	TGTGCCAGCAGTGACGTCGGCGGGGGACGGACAGATACGCAGTATTTT	CASSDVGGGRTDTQYF
-	TRBV12-3/TRBV12-4	-	TRBJ2-4	TGTGCCAGCAGTTTCGAGGTTCTAGCGCCGTACTTC	CASSFEVLAPYF
-	TRBV12-3/TRBV12-4	-	TRBJ2-1	TGTGCCAGCAGTCCGCTAGCGCAAAGCTCCTACAATGAGCAGTTCTTC	CASSPLAQSSYNEQFF
-	TRBV27	-	TRBJ2-7	TGTGCCAGCAGTCCTTCTTACTCCTACGAGCAGTACTTC	CASSPSYSYEQYF
-	TRBV4-1	-	TRBJ1-1	TGCGCCAGCAGCCAAGAAACCAGGGAAGGGAGGATGAGAACTTTCTTT	CASSQETREGRMRTFF
-	TRBV12-3/TRBV12-4	TRBD2	TRBJ2-3	TGTGCCAGCAGTTTCAGCGGGAGGAGGGCAGATACGCAGTATTTT	CASSFSGRRADTQYF
-	TRBV6-5	TRBD1	TRBJ1-2	TGTGCCAGCAGTTACAAACAGGGGCGTGGCTACACCTTC	CASSYKQGRGYTF
-	TRBV29-1	TRBD1	TRBJ1-5	TGCAGCGTTTCATCCGCAGGGGGCCTCAATCAGCCCCAGCATTTT	CSVSSAGGLNQPQHF
few	TRBV27	TRBD1	TRBJ2-7	TGTGCCAGCAGTTTTACCAGGCGACAGGGCTCCTACGAGCAGTACTTC	CASSFTRRQGSYEQYF
-	TRBV12-3/TRBV12-4	-	TRBJ1-1	TGTGCCAGCAGCTACGGGGGGAGTAACACTGAAGCTTTCTTT	CASSYGGSNTEAFF
-	TRBV6-6	-	TRBJ1-1	TGTGCCAGCAAGAGTTGGGGCACTGAAGCTTTCTTT	CASKSWGTEAFF